This T cell receptor beta chain originates from a study of a mutant IDH1 vaccine in newly diagnosed glioma. Clones were sequenced by immunoSEQ multiplex PCR, and TCRdb holds only the in-frame ones, with some missing. The table includes over 50,000 clones, about 80% detected once. The CDR3 runs 11 residues. Germline V gene sequence: CDR1 LNHDA, CDR2 SQIVND (reference sequence). V was shortened by 4 bases and J by 5 bases, with 6 bases between the two germline ends. Regarding this clone: Its target is unknown.

Indicated time point: week 5, during vaccination. Every vaccine dose comprised 300 ug of mutant IDH1 20-mer peptide plus topical imiquimod. The rearrangement joins TRBV19 to TRBJ2-7; D unclear. The receptor's source is a man in his thirties or forties with glioma. The specimen comprised PBMCs, sampled from a glioma patient whose treatment included an IDH1 peptide vaccine. CDR3 sequence: CASSKNNEQYF. CDR3 sequence (DNA): TGTGCCAGTAGTAAAAACAACGAGCAGTACTTC.